This T cell receptor (beta chain) appears in the sequencing data of a study of monozygotic twins with inflammatory bowel disease. Broader study findings: Variability in patient repertoires may have come partly from differing immunosuppressive treatments.

The CDR3 covers 15 residues. Germline CDR1 SGHRS, CDR2 YFSETQ. After skipping T cell sorting, the authors isolated total RNA from whole blood. The cDNA of both the TCRalpha and TCRbeta chains was subjected to two nested PCRs of approximately 16 and 9 cycles. TCRdb reprocessed the 5' RACE reads and stores each CDR3 protein as one record, lacking DNA. Its clone listing holds approximately 420,000 distinct CDR3 sequences. In regard to this clonotype: Its antigen is still unknown.

Sequencing input: blood. The chain has TRBV5-1 and TRBJ1-2; TCRdb reports TRBD1, a call that lacks DNA to check it against. This clonotype was obtained from a human donor with ulcerative colitis or Crohn's disease, or a healthy co-twin of an affected twin (not recorded which). The CDR3: CASSLEGQGHQGYTF.